Sequencing of this T cell receptor (beta chain) was carried out in a study of blood T cells in healthy people across ages. Notes on the study in general: It was not known whether donors were CMV positive (a possible confounder of expanded clonotype changes).

Each donor gave approximately 9.5 milliliters of peripheral blood. This clonotype was detected only a few times. Its antigen is currently unknown. Trimming took off 6 bases at V and 3 bases at J, with 12 bases between the two ends. Germline V gene sequence: CDR1 DFQATT, CDR2 SNEGSKA (reference sequence). The length of the CDR3 is 12 residues. For the second PCR, which ran for roughly 7 to 11 cycles, a sample-barcoded 5' primer and a J-beta primer mix were used. One entry per CDR3 protein results from TCRdb running MiXCR on the 5' RACE reads. Of hundreds of thousands of distinct CDR3 sequences in the sample, approximately 25% were seen once. These data also formed part of another study, on T cells of mothers and their children.

The chain is built from TRBV20-1 and TRBJ2-7; D is uncertain. This receptor was obtained from a boy younger than 18 in good health. The sequencing input was blood. As DNA, the CDR3 is TGCAGTGCAAGGGTAGGCGACTACGAGCAGTACTTC. It specifies CSARVGDYEQYF.